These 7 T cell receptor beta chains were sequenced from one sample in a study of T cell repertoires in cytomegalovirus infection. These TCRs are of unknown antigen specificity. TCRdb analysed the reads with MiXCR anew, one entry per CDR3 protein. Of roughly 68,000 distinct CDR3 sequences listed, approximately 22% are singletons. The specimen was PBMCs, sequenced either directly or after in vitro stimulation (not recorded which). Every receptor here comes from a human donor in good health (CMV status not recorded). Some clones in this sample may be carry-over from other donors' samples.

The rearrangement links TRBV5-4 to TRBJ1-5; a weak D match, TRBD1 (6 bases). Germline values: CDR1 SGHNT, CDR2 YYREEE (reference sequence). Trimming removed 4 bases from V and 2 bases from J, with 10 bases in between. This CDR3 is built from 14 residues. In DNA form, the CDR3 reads TGTGCCAGCAGCCAACAGGGACGCAATCAGCCCCAGCATTTT. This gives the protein CASSQQGRNQPQHF.

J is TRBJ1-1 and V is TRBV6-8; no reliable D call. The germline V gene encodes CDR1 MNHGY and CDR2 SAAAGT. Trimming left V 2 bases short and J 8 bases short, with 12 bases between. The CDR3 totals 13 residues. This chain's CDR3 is CASSYGVGREAFF. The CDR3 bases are TGTGCCAGCAGTTACGGGGTCGGTCGGGAAGCTTTCTTT.

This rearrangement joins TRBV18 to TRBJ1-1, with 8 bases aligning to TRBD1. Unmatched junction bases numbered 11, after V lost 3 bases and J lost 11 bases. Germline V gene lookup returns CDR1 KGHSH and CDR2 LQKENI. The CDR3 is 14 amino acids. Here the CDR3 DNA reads TGTGCCAGCTCACCTAACTATGGACAGGGAATCGCTTTCTTT. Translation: CASSPNYGQGIAFF.

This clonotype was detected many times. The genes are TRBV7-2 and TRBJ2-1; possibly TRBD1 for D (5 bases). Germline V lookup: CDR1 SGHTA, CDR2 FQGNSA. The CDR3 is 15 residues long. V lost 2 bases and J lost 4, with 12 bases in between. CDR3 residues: CASSLPQGQYNEQFF. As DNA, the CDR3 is TGTGCCAGCAGCTTACCGCAGGGCCAATACAATGAGCAGTTCTTC.

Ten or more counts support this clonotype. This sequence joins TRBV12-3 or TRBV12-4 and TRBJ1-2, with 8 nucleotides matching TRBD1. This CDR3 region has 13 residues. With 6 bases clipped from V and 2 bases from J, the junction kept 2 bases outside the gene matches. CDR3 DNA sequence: TGTGCCAGCAGCCGGGACAGGAACTATGGCTACACCTTC. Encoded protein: CASSRDRNYGYTF.

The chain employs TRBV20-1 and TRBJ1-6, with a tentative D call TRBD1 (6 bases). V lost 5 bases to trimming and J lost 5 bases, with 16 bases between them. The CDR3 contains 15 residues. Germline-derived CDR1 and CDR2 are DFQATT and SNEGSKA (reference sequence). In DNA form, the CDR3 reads TGCAGTGCTCCCCAGGGGTCCTTTAATAATTCACCCCTCCACTTT. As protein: CSAPQGSFNNSPLHF.

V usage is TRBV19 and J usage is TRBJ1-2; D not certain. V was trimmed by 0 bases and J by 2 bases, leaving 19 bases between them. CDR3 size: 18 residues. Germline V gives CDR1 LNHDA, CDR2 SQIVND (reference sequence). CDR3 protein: CASSIDHPSSVLNYGYTF. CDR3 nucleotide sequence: TGTGCCAGTAGTATAGATCACCCCTCCTCAGTGTTGAACTATGGCTACACCTTC.